This T cell receptor beta chain was documented in a study of shared clonotypes between healthy human individuals (dated by TCRdb to about 2020). A note on the overall study: The cohort included a few men and two women between 18 and 49 years of age. For each donor, CD4 naive and CD4 memory were each given three plates, CD8 naive was given two plates, and CD8 memory was given one plate. To estimate repertoire size and how much clonotype sharing occurs between individuals, the study deeply sequenced the blood TCR repertoires of several healthy adults. To increase sequencing depth and limit assay-specific biases, different laboratories used diverse techniques to prepare libraries and sequence TCR repertoires. Each donor's leukapheresis produced roughly between about 0.9 and 9.5 billion PBMCs.

Using the deep immunoSEQ assay, multiplex PCR amplified TCR CDR3 regions from genomic DNA. For each cell subset, the extracted genomic DNA was distributed evenly across all wells of several immunoSEQ 96-well plates, and each plate served as one replicate. For sorted subsets, around 0.2 ug genomic DNA, equal to 30,000 or so T cell genomes, was loaded into each replicate PCR. Purified libraries were measured with a Qubit 3.0 fluorometer, size-checked on a Bioanalyzer 2100, and measured again with the KAPA Library Quantification kit. Each immunoSEQ 96-well plate was sequenced on its own single-read 150-cycle Illumina NextSeq 550 flow cell. Turning to the authors' computational methods: Because the immunoSEQ output held only junctional sequences and lacked quality scores, the filtering could not match the filtering applied to full-length reads. Sequences were annotated with PyIR, a Python wrapper for IgBLAST v1.9, using IMGT germline references to assign V/J genes and CDR3. Reads were filtered out if the reads had weak V/J assignments (E-value above 1e-6), no CDR3, stop codons, out-of-frame junctions, or ambiguous translated residues. V3J clonotypes were defined by identical inferred V gene, J gene, and CDR3 amino acid sequence. Percentage overlap between repertoires was calculated by dividing the number of shared unique clonotypes by the size of the smaller repertoire. Three approaches were used to assess repertoire richness: RTK rarefaction, the Chao1 estimator, and Recon v2.1 estimates of unobserved clonotypes. Generation probabilities for all TCRbeta clonotypes obtained by the gDNA method from four donors were computed using OLGA. TCRdb took this table from immuneACCESS and kept in-frame rearrangements with V and J called. Such tables lack part of the clones; where checked against another copy, unresolved V genes explain under half of the gap, and the rest is unexplained. V and J calls and clone size are given by that table; D and trimming were obtained from the DNA. The sample table lists about 2.2 million clones, about 94% of them with a count of one. In total, the top ten clones hold about 1.7% of the sample.

For the CD8 naive samples, CD45RO-negative cells were positively selected for CCR7, yielding a CD45RA+CCR7+ population from which TemRA cells were excluded. The donors were healthy, HIV-negative adults who had no recently reported acute infections or vaccinations. All donors were Caucasian adults living in Nashville, Tennessee, USA. Blood was collected by leukapheresis, and PBMCs were isolated by Ficoll-Histopaque density gradient centrifugation and then cryopreserved in liquid nitrogen vapor phase. Purity and quantity of every magnetically sorted T cell population were checked by analytical flow cytometry. From each sorted fraction, genomic DNA was isolated and quantified by UV absorbance on a Nanodrop 2000c. This clone was observed a single time. Its antigen is currently not known. The input lacks base qualities; no much larger clone sits a single base away. Broad study findings and their caveats: Sharing across several donors was observed for 4.5% to 6.5% of naive CD4, less than 4% of naive CD8, over 2% of memory CD4, and approximately 0.41% of memory CD8 clonotypes. Pairwise subsampling led to the expectation that sequencing depth would affect the degree of clonotype sharing among donors. Sampling was restricted to blood, and TCR repertoires in tissues likely differ from the TCR repertoires found in blood. Naive subsets generally had larger estimated clonotype richness than memory subsets. The small number of donors limited the genetic and exposure-history diversity represented. Even with the large sequencing depth, rarefaction of the sorted-subset datasets indicated that sequencing was incomplete. Clonotypes shared by all four sorted-subset donors showed higher generation probabilities than non-shared clonotypes.

Relative to germline, V is 1 base shorter and J is 2 bases shorter, with 12 bases between their ends. As encoded in the germline V gene (reference sequence), CDR1 is MNHEY while CDR2 is SMNVEV. The CDR3 starts with the cysteine, ends with the phenylalanine, and has 16 residues. CDR3 DNA only is kept here, 48 bases in frame from base 1. The receptor was isolated from a young man in good health. Some clones in this sample may be carry-over from other donors' samples. The rearranged segments are TRBV27 and TRBJ1-5; tentative D gene TRBD1, with 6 bases matching. Material for sequencing was naive CD8+ T cells from PBMCs. This specimen's cell subset or site label, per the study, means: CD45RA+CCR7+. The DNA sequence reads TGTGCCAGCAGTTTATTCCCAGGGGAGGGCAATCAGCCCCAGCATTTT. Translated, this is CASSLFPGEGNQPQHF.